What follows are 6 T cell receptor beta chains derived from one specimen sequenced in a study of identical twins. TCRdb itself ran the 5' RACE reads through MiXCR, one entry per CDR3 protein. The profile shows around 490,000 distinct CDR3 sequences, about a fifth of them singletons. These data were likewise used in another study, on yellow fever vaccine responses in identical twins.

Sequenced sample: CD4+ T cells sorted from blood. These receptor sequences come from a woman aged 18-30 years in good health.

This clonotype was seen a handful of times. The genes are TRBV7-2 and TRBJ2-1, with 10 positions matching TRBD2. Per the germline V gene, CDR1 is SGHTA and CDR2 is FQGNSA. With 6 bases clipped from V and 8 bases from J, the junction kept 7 bases outside the gene matches. The CDR3 is 14 residues long. CDR3 sequence (DNA): TGTGCCAGCAGATCGTCTAGCGGGAGATATGAGCAGTTCTTC. Translated: CASRSSSGRYEQFF.

A few counts support this clonotype. The genes are TRBV28 and TRBJ1-5; tentative D call: TRBD1 (5 bases). The CDR3 contains 15 residues. Germline CDR1 is MDHEN and CDR2 is SYDVKM. The V end lost 5 bases, the J end lost 2 bases, and 13 bases lay between the germline ends. The CDR3 nucleotides read TGTGCCAGCAGTCTCGGACACCCGGGCAATCAGCCCCAGCATTTT. Residues: CASSLGHPGNQPQHF. The full variable domain, completed using reference TRBV28 and TRBJ1-5, is DVKVTQSSRYLVKRTGEKVFLECVQDMDHENMFWYRQDPGLGLRLIYFSYDVKMKEKGDIPEGYSVSREKKERFSLILESASTNQTSMYLCASSLGHPGNQPQHFGDGTRLSIL.

This clonotype appeared a few times. The chain recombines TRBV11-2 with TRBJ2-1; the D gene is possibly TRBD2 (6 bases). This CDR3 is built from 17 residues. V lost 1 base, J lost 4 bases, and 17 bases lay in between. In germline, CDR1 is SGHAT, CDR2 FQNNGV. Here the CDR3 reads CASSLVGGGSPYNEQFF. The DNA for the CDR3 is TGTGCCAGCAGCTTAGTTGGCGGAGGGTCCCCGTACAATGAGCAGTTCTTC. Combining the CDR3 with reference TRBV11-2 and TRBJ2-1 gives the whole variable domain EAGVAQSPRYKIIEKRQSVAFWCNPISGHATLYWYQQILGQGPKLLIQFQNNGVVDDSQLPKDRFSAERLKGVDSTLKIQPAKLEDSAVYLCASSLVGGGSPYNEQFFGPGTRLTVL.

This clonotype was seen more than once but under ten times. V usage is TRBV20-1 and J usage is TRBJ1-2; TRBD1 aligns across 9 bases. Trimming removed 4 bases from V and 0 bases from J; junction bases left unmatched: 6. In germline, CDR1 is DFQATT, CDR2 SNEGSKA (reference sequence). The CDR3 is 15 residues long. CDR3 sequence reads: CSATRTGATNYGYTF. The CDR3 region has the DNA TGCAGTGCTACTAGGACAGGGGCGACTAACTATGGCTACACCTTC.

The genes are TRBV5-1 and TRBJ1-2; TRBD1 agrees at 7 bases. Germline V gene lookup returns CDR1 SGHRS and CDR2 YFSETQ. V lost 1 base, J lost 7 bases, and 19 bases stayed unmatched. CDR3 length: 18 residues. The CDR3 DNA is TGCGCCAGCAGCTTGTCAGGTGAAGGGACAGTCGCAGGAGGTGGCTACACCTTC. This sequence encodes CASSLSGEGTVAGGGYTF.

This clonotype has ten or more counts. The chain uses TRBV12-3 or TRBV12-4 and TRBJ2-5; 7 nucleotides align to TRBD2. The CDR3 has 15 amino acids. Germline trimming cut 0 bases from V and 5 bases from J; bases unmatched to any gene: 6. CDR3 coding DNA: TGTGCCAGCAGTTTAGCAACCGGGACTACGGAGACCCAGTACTTC. Translated, it gives CASSLATGTTETQYF.